What follows is one TCR beta chain and its context. Its antigen is still unknown. RNA was extracted from bulk tissue without any cell sorting. This specimen comes from a study of tumor and adjacent non-tumor tissue in lung cancer. Study as a whole: There were fewer than 15 adenocarcinoma, a couple of squamous cell carcinoma and 1 small cell lung cancer cases.

Germline lookup yields CDR1 MDHEN and CDR2 SYDVKM. The CDR3 contains 16 residues. Trimming cost V 8 bases and J 1 base, with 17 bases left between them. Three rounds of nested PCR, following a modified ARM-PCR protocol, produced the TCRbeta library. TCRdb recomputed calls from the multiplex PCR reads with MiXCR, one row per CDR3 protein. In the table there are around 200,000 distinct CDR3 sequences, over 55% of which are singletons. Findings and caveats of the study: Tumor tissue had significantly higher TCR diversity than normal lung. Top 100 clones took a larger repertoire share in normal lung.

The TCR originated in a man between 60 and 75 years old with non-small cell lung cancer. Sequenced input: lung tumor tissue. The chain combines TRBV28 with TRBJ2-2, with D perhaps TRBD2 (7 bases). The CDR3 sequence is CASHLGGALNTGELFF. CDR3 in DNA: TGTGCCAGCCACCTAGGGGGGGCCTTGAACACCGGGGAGCTGTTTTTT.